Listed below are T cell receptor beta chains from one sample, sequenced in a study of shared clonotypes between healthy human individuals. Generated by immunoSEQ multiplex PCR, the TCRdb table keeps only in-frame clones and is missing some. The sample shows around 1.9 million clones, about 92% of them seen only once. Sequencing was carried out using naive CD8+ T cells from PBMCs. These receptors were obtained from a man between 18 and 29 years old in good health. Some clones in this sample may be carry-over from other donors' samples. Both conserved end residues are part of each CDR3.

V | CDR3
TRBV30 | CAWSLTRGIYEQYF
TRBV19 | CATGPRGSYNEQFF
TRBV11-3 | CASSFRERSYEQYF
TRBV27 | CASRMTGIYGYTF
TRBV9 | CASSAGRTSQPQHF
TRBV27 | CASSHMNQGAIGNTIYF
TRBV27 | CASSPLSGSSYNEQFF
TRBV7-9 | CASNWGQSSYNEQFF
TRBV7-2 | CASSSPGQGFNEQYF
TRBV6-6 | CASSSFSYEQYF
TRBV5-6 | CASSLGTGYNEQFF
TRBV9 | CASSGLAGVGNEQFF
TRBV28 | CASSPTAPYGYTF
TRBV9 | CASSDSPTHSTDTQYF